A single sample gave rise to the 23 T cell receptor beta chains below, sequenced in a study of Ad26.COV2.S vaccination and SARS-CoV-2 variants. As to treatment: around 19 received Ad26.COV2.S at low or high dose, single or two shots; roughly five received placebo; per-sample allocation not given. The samples were gathered on day 63 after the first injection of vaccine or placebo. Generated by immunoSEQ multiplex PCR, the TCRdb table keeps only in-frame clones and is missing some. The table includes over 200,000 clones, approximately 87% detected once. The specimen was peripheral blood, collected in a trial of Ad26.COV2.S vaccine versus placebo. These receptors originate from a person aged 18-65 years who received the Ad26.COV2.S COVID-19 vaccine or a placebo.

The V call is TRBV6-1, the J call TRBJ2-5, with 9 nucleotides matching TRBD1. The CDR3 length is 16 residues. With 3 bases clipped from V and 2 bases from J, the junction kept 7 bases outside the gene matches. Germline loops: CDR1 MNHNS, CDR2 SASEGT. The CDR3 region has the DNA TGTGCCAGCAGTGAGGACAGGGGCTGGGGACAAGAGACCCAGTACTTC. Its translation is CASSEDRGWGQETQYF.

The CDR3 loop reads CASSIYGGETQYF. CDR3 nucleotide sequence: TGTGCCAGTAGTATATATGGGGGGGAGACCCAGTACTTC. The J gene is TRBJ2-5, the V gene TRBV19, with D tentatively TRBD2 (6 bases). This CDR3 is 13 amino acids long. Trimming pared 2 bases from V and 5 bases from J, leaving 9 bases between. Germline CDR1 is LNHDA and CDR2 is SQIVND (reference sequence).

The J gene is TRBJ2-7, the V gene TRBV18; 9 bases map to TRBD1. V trimming: 4 bases; J trimming: 2 bases; junction bases outside the gene matches: 3. CDR1 and CDR2 from the germline V gene are KGHSH and LQKENI. The CDR3 consists of 14 residues. The CDR3 sequence: CASSQTGGAYEQYF. The DNA for the CDR3 is TGTGCCAGCTCACAGACAGGGGGGGCCTACGAGCAGTACTTC. The complete variable domain, with remaining parts taken from reference TRBV18 and TRBJ2-7, reads NAGVMQNPRHLVRRRGQEARLRCSPMKGHSHVYWYRQLPEEGLKFMVYLQKENIIDESGMPKERFSAEFPKEGPSILRIQQVVRGDSAAYFCASSQTGGAYEQYFGPGTRLTVT.

The chain has TRBV27 and TRBJ2-7; 8 bases agree with TRBD1. This CDR3 contains 15 residues. V lost 4 bases to trimming and J lost 4 bases; unmatched junction nucleotides: 9. Germline values: CDR1 MNHEY, CDR2 SMNVEV (reference sequence). CDR3 protein: CASSSRTGSTYEQYF. The DNA for the CDR3 is TGTGCCAGCAGTTCCCGGACAGGGTCGACGTACGAGCAGTACTTC.

The V call is TRBV9, the J call TRBJ1-1; D is undetermined. The CDR3 consists of 13 residues. Germline-derived CDR1 and CDR2 are SGDLS and YYNGEE. Trimming took off 0 bases at V and 5 bases at J, with 8 bases between the two ends. The CDR3: CASSVVGSTEAFF. The CDR3 region has the DNA TGTGCCAGCAGCGTAGTGGGGAGTACTGAAGCTTTCTTT.

This chain joins TRBV30 and TRBJ2-4, with D tentatively TRBD1 or TRBD2 (5 bases each). Germline CDR1 GTSNPN, CDR2 SVGIG (reference sequence). The CDR3 totals 14 residues. The V end was cut by 2 bases, the J end by 3 bases, with 11 bases between. The DNA for the CDR3 is TGTGCCTGGAGTCAAGGGACGGGCAAAAACATTCAGTACTTC. Its protein product is CAWSQGTGKNIQYF.

The DNA for the CDR3 is TGTGCCAGCAGCTTAGCGTTGAGGGCGAGCAATCAGCCCCAGCATTTT. Its translation: CASSLALRASNQPQHF. This rearrangement joins TRBV7-8 to TRBJ1-5; unclear D gene. Trimming removed 0 bases from V and 1 base from J, with 10 bases in between. Germline CDR1 reads SGHVS; CDR2 reads FQNEAQ. This CDR3 spans 16 amino acids.

The V call is TRBV4-1, the J call TRBJ2-7, with D unresolved. V lost 4 bases and J lost 0, with 13 bases in between. The CDR3 has 15 amino acids. Germline-derived CDR1 and CDR2 are MGHRA and YSYEKL. Here the CDR3 DNA reads TGCGCCAGCAGCCCGGTAGAGCATAGCTCCTACGAGCAGTACTTC. This gives the protein CASSPVEHSSYEQYF.

CDR3 protein: CAWSRGTSGRGSPYNEQFF. As DNA, the CDR3 is TGTGCCTGGAGTCGCGGGACTAGCGGGAGGGGGAGCCCCTACAATGAGCAGTTCTTC. This chain links TRBV30 with TRBJ2-1, with 16 bases lining up with TRBD2. The ends lost 2 bases at V and 2 bases at J; junction bases unmatched: 9. CDR3 length: 19 residues. The germline gives CDR1 GTSNPN, CDR2 SVGIG (reference sequence).

This chain joins TRBV5-1 and TRBJ1-1; D perhaps matches TRBD1 (5 bases). Trimming stripped 4 bases from V and 2 bases from J, with 12 bases between. CDR1 is SGHRS, CDR2 YFSETQ, per germline. CDR3 length: 14 amino acids. CDR3 DNA: TGCGCCAGCAGCAATGTCCAGGGTAACACTGAAGCTTTCTTT. Translated: CASSNVQGNTEAFF.

V is TRBV4-1 and J is TRBJ2-7; 7 bases align to TRBD1. CDR3 length equals 16 residues. Germline CDR1 is MGHRA and CDR2 is YSYEKL. J lost 4 bases, V lost 0 bases, and 9 bases had no gene match. The CDR3 DNA reads as TGCGCCAGCAGCCAAGATGCCCAGGGGGAAAGGTACGAGCAGTACTTC. It yields the protein CASSQDAQGERYEQYF.

The chain joins TRBV6-5 to TRBJ1-6, with 7 bases lining up with TRBD1. Trimming removed 4 bases from V and 7 bases from J; junction bases left unmatched: 7. Germline lookup yields CDR1 MNHEY and CDR2 SVGAGI. This CDR3 contains 15 residues. CDR3 region: CASSSHRGRNSPLHF. The CDR3 DNA reads TGTGCCAGCAGTTCGCACAGGGGCCGGAATTCACCCCTCCACTTT.

The chain carries TRBV28 and TRBJ1-5; 10 bases match TRBD1. Germline values: CDR1 MDHEN, CDR2 SYDVKM. The CDR3 has 14 amino acids. V lost 4 bases, J lost 6 bases, and 3 bases stayed unmatched. The CDR3 loop is CASSWTGGSQPQHF. The DNA of the CDR3 is TGTGCCAGCAGTTGGACAGGGGGATCTCAGCCCCAGCATTTT.

This rearrangement joins TRBV7-9 to TRBJ1-2; tentative D call: TRBD1 (6 bases). Trimming shortened V by 5 bases and J by 8 bases, and 21 bases separated the two germline ends. The CDR3 extends over 15 amino acids. Germline V gives CDR1 SEHNR, CDR2 FQNEAQ (reference sequence). The CDR3 DNA reads TGTGCCAGCAGCCACCCGACCGACAGGAGTGGAGGCTACACCTTC. Residues: CASSHPTDRSGGYTF.

The chain is built from TRBV24-1 and TRBJ2-3; 8 bases agree with TRBD2. The CDR3 runs 17 residues. Trimming cost V 4 bases and J 4 bases; bases outside gene matches: 12. Germline lookup yields CDR1 KGHDR and CDR2 SFDVKD. This chain's CDR3 is CATSEPTPGLVADTQYF. CDR3 coding DNA: TGTGCCACCAGTGAACCAACGCCGGGACTAGTGGCAGATACGCAGTATTTT.

In this sample, this clone turned up once. The chain combines TRBV6-2 or TRBV6-3 with TRBJ2-3, with D possibly TRBD2 on 5 matching bases. Germline CDR1 and CDR2: MNHEY and SVGEGT. The CDR3 loop spans 12 amino acids. V was shortened by 2 bases and J by 14 bases, with 14 bases between the two germline ends. The CDR3 nucleotides read TGTGCCAGCAGTTACCCGGACTGGACCTGGTATTTT. Translation gives CASSYPDWTWYF.

V is TRBV11-3 and J is TRBJ1-1; 8 bases map to TRBD1. The CDR3 has 16 residues. Germline CDR1 reads SGHNT; CDR2 reads YENEEA. Trimming cost V 1 base and J 1 base; bases outside gene matches: 5. CDR3 residues: CASSLGAGGQNTEAFF. As DNA, the CDR3 is TGTGCCAGCAGCTTAGGTGCAGGGGGCCAGAACACTGAAGCTTTCTTT.

The gene calls are TRBV5-8 and TRBJ2-2; possibly TRBD1 or TRBD2 for D (5 bases each). CDR1 is SGHTS, CDR2 YDEGEE, per germline. This CDR3 has 14 amino acids. Trimming removed 4 bases at V and 5 bases at J, with 12 bases between. The CDR3 sequence is CASSPRGGTGELFF. The CDR3 DNA reads TGTGCCAGCAGCCCACGTGGGGGAACCGGGGAGCTGTTTTTT.

The J gene is TRBJ2-7, the V gene TRBV18; 9 positions match TRBD2. V was pared by 0 bases and J by 5 bases, with 8 bases of the junction left unmatched. In germline, CDR1 is KGHSH, CDR2 LQKENI. The CDR3 has 16 residues. CDR3 amino acids: CASSPPGRGGIDEQYF. The CDR3 DNA is TGTGCCAGCTCACCACCGGGGCGGGGGGGCATCGACGAGCAGTACTTC.

This chain connects TRBV12-3 or TRBV12-4 to TRBJ2-1; 8 nucleotides agree with TRBD2. This CDR3 is built from 13 residues. The ends lost 6 bases at V and 8 bases at J; junction bases unmatched: 6. The CDR3 sequence is CASSLRLAHEQFF. CDR3 in DNA: TGTGCCAGCAGCCTCCGACTAGCGCATGAGCAGTTCTTC.

The V and J genes are TRBV27 and TRBJ1-5; weak D call: TRBD1 (5 bases). This CDR3 contains 14 residues. The V gene lost 3 bases and the J gene lost 7 bases, with 13 bases spanning the gap. The germline CDR1 and CDR2 sequences are MNHEY and SMNVEV (reference sequence). The CDR3 sequence: CASSLAGARQPQHF. The CDR3 region has the DNA TGTGCCAGCAGTTTGGCCGGGGCGCGACAGCCCCAGCATTTT.

This rearrangement joins TRBV4-3 to TRBJ2-1; 7 bases align to TRBD1. This CDR3 has 16 amino acids. The V gene's germline CDR1 is LGHNA and CDR2 YSLEER. After removal of 4 bases from V and 9 bases from J, the junction contained 15 bases not matched to a gene. The CDR3 DNA sequence: TGCGCCAGCAGCCGGGGACAGACAGGACGACTAAGTGAGCAGTTCTTC. It codes for CASSRGQTGRLSEQFF.

In the case of this clone: The junction and the germline gene differ at one end; a read error may be behind it. The rearrangement uses TRBV5-1 and TRBJ1-2, with a weak D call TRBD1 (6 bases). The length of the CDR3 is 16 residues. Germline CDR1 reads SGHRS; CDR2 reads YFSETQ. The CDR3 loop is CARSWGAGGELYGYTF. The CDR3 DNA reads as TGCGCCCGCAGCTGGGGGGCCGGGGGGGAACTCTATGGCTACACCTTC.